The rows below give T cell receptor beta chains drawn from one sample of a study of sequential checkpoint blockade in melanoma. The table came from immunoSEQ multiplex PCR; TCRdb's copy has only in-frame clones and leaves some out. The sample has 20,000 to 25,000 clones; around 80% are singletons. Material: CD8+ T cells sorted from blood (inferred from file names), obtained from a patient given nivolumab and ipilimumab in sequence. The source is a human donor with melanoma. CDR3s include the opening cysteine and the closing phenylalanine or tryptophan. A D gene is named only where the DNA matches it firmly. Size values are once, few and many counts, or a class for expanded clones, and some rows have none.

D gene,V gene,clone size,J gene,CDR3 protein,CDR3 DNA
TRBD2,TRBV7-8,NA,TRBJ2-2,CASRSLAGNTGELFF,TGTGCCAGCAGGAGTCTAGCGGGAAACACCGGGGAGCTGTTTTTT
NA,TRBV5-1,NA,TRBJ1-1,CASSLGGADTEAFF,TGCGCCAGCAGCTTGGGGGGCGCGGATACTGAAGCTTTCTTT
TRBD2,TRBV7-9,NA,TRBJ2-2,CASSPSGRPAGELFF,TGTGCCAGCAGCCCTTCCGGGAGGCCGGCCGGGGAGCTGTTTTTT
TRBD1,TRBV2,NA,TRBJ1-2,CASSEDRSSYGYTF,TGTGCCAGCAGTGAGGACAGGAGCTCCTATGGCTACACCTTC
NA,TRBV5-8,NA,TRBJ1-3,CASSLGRVNTIYF,TGTGCCAGCAGCTTGGGAAGAGTGAACACCATATATTTT
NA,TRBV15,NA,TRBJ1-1,CATSRGGAGSDEAFF,TGTGCCACCAGCAGAGGGGGCGCCGGGTCAGATGAAGCTTTCTTT
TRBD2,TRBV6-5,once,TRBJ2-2,CASSYSGTKNTGELFF,TGTGCCAGCAGTTACTCCGGGACTAAGAACACCGGGGAGCTGTTTTTT
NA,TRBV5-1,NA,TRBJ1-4,CASSLAVSNEKLFF,TGCGCCAGCAGCTTGGCAGTCTCTAATGAAAAACTGTTTTTT
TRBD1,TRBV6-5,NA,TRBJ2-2,CASLGQGDTGELFF,TGTGCCAGTTTGGGACAGGGGGACACCGGGGAGCTGTTTTTT
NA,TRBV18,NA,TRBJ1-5,CASSPEISNQPQHF,TGTGCCAGCTCACCGGAGATTAGCAATCAGCCCCAGCATTTT
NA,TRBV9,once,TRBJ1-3,CASSVSSGNTIYF,TGTGCCAGCAGCGTTAGCTCTGGAAACACCATATATTTT
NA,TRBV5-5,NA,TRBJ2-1,CASTIDGLDYNEQFF,TGTGCCAGCACCATAGACGGGTTAGACTACAATGAGCAGTTCTTC
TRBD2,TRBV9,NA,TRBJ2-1,CASSPRGSGRVVEQFF,TGTGCCAGCAGCCCCCGTGGCAGCGGGAGAGTTGTGGAGCAGTTCTTC
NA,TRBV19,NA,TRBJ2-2,CATRNISGAGELFF,TGTGCCACCCGAAATATTTCGGGGGCCGGGGAGCTGTTTTTT
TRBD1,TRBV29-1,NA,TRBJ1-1,CSAWTGGSNTEAFF,TGCAGCGCCTGGACAGGGGGGTCTAACACTGAAGCTTTCTTT
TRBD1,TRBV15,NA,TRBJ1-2,CATSRPKTGSYGYTF,TGTGCCACCAGCAGACCGAAGACAGGGAGCTATGGCTACACCTTC
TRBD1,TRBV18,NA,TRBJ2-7,CASSPGQASYEQYF,TGTGCCAGCTCACCCGGACAGGCCTCCTACGAGCAGTACTTC
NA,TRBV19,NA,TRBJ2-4,CASSPHRESIAKNIQYF,TGTGCCAGTAGTCCCCACAGGGAGTCTATAGCCAAAAACATTCAGTACTTC
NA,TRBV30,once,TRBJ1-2,CAWSPGQLANYGYTF,TGTGCCTGGAGTCCCGGACAGCTTGCTAACTATGGCTACACCTTC
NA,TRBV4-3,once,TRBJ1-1,CASSQDLRGIAEAFF,TGCGCCAGCAGCCAAGATTTACGGGGGATTGCTGAAGCTTTCTTT
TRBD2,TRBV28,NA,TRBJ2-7,CASSLLAGSGSYEQYF,TGTGCCAGCAGTTTATTAGCGGGATCGGGCTCCTACGAGCAGTACTTC
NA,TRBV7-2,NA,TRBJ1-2,CASSLGQGNYGYTF,TGTGCCAGCAGCTTAGGGCAGGGCAACTATGGCTACACCTTC
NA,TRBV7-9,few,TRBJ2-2,CASSHDRSLANTGELFF,TGTGCCAGCAGCCACGACAGGTCCCTAGCGAACACCGGGGAGCTGTTTTTT
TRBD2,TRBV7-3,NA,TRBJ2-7,CASSLLAGMGEQYF,TGTGCCAGCAGCCTCCTAGCGGGAATGGGCGAGCAGTACTTC
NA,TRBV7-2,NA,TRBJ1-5,CASSLEGVRNQPQHF,TGTGCCAGCAGCTTAGAGGGGGTACGGAATCAGCCCCAGCATTTT
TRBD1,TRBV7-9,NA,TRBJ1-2,CASSFDRATGGSSYGYTF,TGTGCCAGCAGCTTTGATCGCGCGACAGGGGGTTCTAGCTATGGCTACACCTTC
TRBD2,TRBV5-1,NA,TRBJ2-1,CASFLGTSLSHEQFF,TGCGCCAGCTTTTTGGGGACTAGTTTGTCCCATGAGCAGTTCTTC
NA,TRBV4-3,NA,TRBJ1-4,CASSQGPRQATNEKLFF,TGCGCCAGCAGCCAAGGACCGCGACAGGCAACTAATGAAAAACTGTTTTTT
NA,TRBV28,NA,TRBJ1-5,CASSSLNQPQHF,TGTGCCAGCAGCTCGCTAAATCAGCCCCAGCATTTT
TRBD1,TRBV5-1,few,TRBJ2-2,CASSLAQQGATGELFF,TGCGCCAGCAGCTTGGCCCAGCAGGGGGCAACCGGGGAGCTGTTTTTT
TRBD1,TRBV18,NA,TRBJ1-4,CASSLQGANEKLFF,TGTGCCAGCTCTCTACAGGGGGCGAATGAAAAACTGTTTTTT
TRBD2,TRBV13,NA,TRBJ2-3,CASSPGLALTDTQYF,TGTGCCAGCAGCCCCGGACTAGCCCTCACAGATACGCAGTATTTT
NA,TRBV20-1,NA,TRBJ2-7,CSARGLYEQYF,TGCAGTGCTAGAGGACTCTACGAGCAGTACTTC
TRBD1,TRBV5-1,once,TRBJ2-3,CASSARGLRDTQYF,TGCGCCAGCAGCGCCAGGGGGCTGAGAGATACGCAGTATTTT
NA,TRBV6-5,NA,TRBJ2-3,CASSRGPIGTDTQYF,TGTGCCAGCAGCCGCGGCCCTATTGGAACAGATACGCAGTATTTT
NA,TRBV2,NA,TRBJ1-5,CASSPRREGDNQPQHF,TGTGCCAGCAGCCCTAGGAGAGAAGGGGACAATCAGCCCCAGCATTTT
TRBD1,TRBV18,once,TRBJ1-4,CASSTRTGRDEKLFF,TGTGCCAGCTCAACCCGGACAGGAAGGGATGAAAAACTGTTTTTT
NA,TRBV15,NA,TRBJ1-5,CATSSGSQGSGPQHF,TGTGCCACCAGCAGCGGGTCCCAGGGGTCGGGGCCCCAGCATTTT
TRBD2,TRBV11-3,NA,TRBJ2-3,CASSSGLAGGVADTQYF,TGTGCCAGCAGCTCTGGACTAGCGGGAGGAGTGGCAGATACGCAGTATTTT
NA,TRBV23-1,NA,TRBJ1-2,CASGYKEGYGYTF,TGCGCCAGCGGCTACAAGGAGGGGTATGGCTACACCTTC
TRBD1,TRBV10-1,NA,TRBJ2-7,CAIYRAGGFEQYF,TGCGCCATATATCGGGCAGGGGGCTTTGAGCAGTACTTC
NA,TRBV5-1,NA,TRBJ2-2,CASSPPAGGELFF,TGCGCCAGCAGCCCCCCAGCGGGTGGGGAGCTGTTTTTT
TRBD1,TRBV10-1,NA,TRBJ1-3,CASRGEGASGNTIYF,TGCGCCAGCAGGGGTGAGGGGGCATCTGGAAACACCATATATTTT
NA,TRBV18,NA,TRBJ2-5,CASSPGGAETQYF,TGTGCCAGCTCCCCAGGAGGGGCTGAGACCCAGTACTTC
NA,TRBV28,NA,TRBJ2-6,CASSLAGVSGANVLTF,TGTGCCAGCAGTTTAGCCGGGGTCTCTGGGGCCAACGTCCTGACTTTC
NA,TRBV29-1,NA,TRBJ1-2,CSATSNYGYTF,TGCAGCGCCACATCGAACTATGGCTACACCTTC
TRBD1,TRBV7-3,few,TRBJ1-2,CASSLAAGTGDYGYTF,TGTGCCAGCAGCTTAGCAGCAGGGACAGGGGATTATGGCTACACCTTC
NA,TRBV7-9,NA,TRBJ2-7,CASSPPRTNGEQCF,TGTGCCAGCAGCCCCCCCAGGACCAACGGGGAGCAGTGCTTC